Shown below are 23 T cell receptor beta chains from a single sample sequenced in a study of early T cells in non-severe SARS-CoV-2 infection. TCRdb re-called the 5' RACE reads through MiXCR, storing one row per CDR3 protein. The sample yields tens of thousands of distinct CDR3 sequences, over 5% seen once. The sequencing sample was made of whole blood. These TCRs come from an adult who was a healthcare worker with PCR-confirmed SARS-CoV-2 infection or an uninfected control (not recorded which).

The V gene is TRBV7-9, the J gene TRBJ2-3, with D maybe TRBD2 (5 bases). Germline V gives CDR1 SEHNR, CDR2 FQNEAQ (reference sequence). This CDR3 is built from 17 residues. V lost 7 bases and J lost 6, with 26 bases in between. The CDR3 DNA sequence: TGTGCCAGCAACCTGACCGCCGCAGGAGGAGACACGGATACGCAGTATTTT. It encodes CASNLTAAGGDTDTQYF.

This clonotype was picked up many times. CDR3 coding DNA: TGTGCCAGCTCACCATCCCAGGGTGTAGCCAAAAACATTCAGTACTTC. Translation: CASSPSQGVAKNIQYF. The chain combines TRBV18 with TRBJ2-4; D may be TRBD1 (5 bases). Germline CDR1 reads KGHSH; CDR2 reads LQKENI. V lost 2 bases, J lost 0 bases, and 11 bases lay in between. The CDR3 spans 16 residues.

At least ten counts were recorded for this clonotype. The gene calls are TRBV4-3 and TRBJ2-1; D is ambiguous. Per the germline V gene, CDR1 is LGHNA and CDR2 is YSLEER. V was clipped by 0 bases and J by 4 bases, with 13 bases between them. The CDR3 runs 16 residues. Written as DNA, the CDR3 is TGCGCCAGCAGCCAAGACCTCGGCGGTAGATACAATGAGCAGTTCTTC. Translation gives CASSQDLGGRYNEQFF.

There are a few counts of this clonotype. The V call is TRBV7-9, the J call TRBJ1-1; 7 bases are a match to TRBD1. CDR3 length: 17 residues. CDR1 is SEHNR, CDR2 FQNEAQ, per germline (reference sequence). Trimming cost V 5 bases and J 1 base; bases outside gene matches: 13. The CDR3 bases are TGTGCCAGCAGCCAAGTTCGGACAGGTAAAGAGAACACTGAAGCTTTCTTT. It specifies CASSQVRTGKENTEAFF.

In its sample, this clonotype was seen many times. This chain connects TRBV6-6 to TRBJ2-7; D might be TRBD2 (5 bases). Trimming took off 4 bases at V and 4 bases at J, with 8 bases between the two ends. Germline CDR1 reads MNHNY; CDR2 reads SVGAGI (reference sequence). The CDR3 length is 12 residues. The CDR3 spells CASSSTSYEQYF. The CDR3 coding sequence is TGTGCCAGCAGTTCCACTAGTTACGAGCAGTACTTC.

The chain is built from TRBV6-1 and TRBJ2-2; D is possibly TRBD1 or TRBD2 (5 bases each). The germline gives CDR1 MNHNS, CDR2 SASEGT. The CDR3 covers 15 residues. Trimming pared 7 bases from V and 4 bases from J, leaving 16 bases between. The CDR3 sequence: CASTEQGGGTGELFF. DNA of the CDR3: TGTGCCAGCACCGAGCAGGGTGGAGGCACCGGGGAGCTGTTTTTT.

This clonotype is classed as medium-sized (0.01 to 0.1%). The chain carries TRBV18 and TRBJ1-1, with 7 bases matching TRBD1. In germline, CDR1 is KGHSH, CDR2 LQKENI. V shed 3 bases and J 6 bases; nucleotides not matched to a gene: 7. The CDR3 length is 14 residues. Here the CDR3 DNA reads TGTGCCAGCTCACCCGGACAGGTCTTATCTGAAGCTTTCTTT. Its translation is CASSPGQVLSEAFF. The whole variable domain, remainder taken from reference TRBV18 and TRBJ1-1, is NAGVMQNPRHLVRRRGQEARLRCSPMKGHSHVYWYRQLPEEGLKFMVYLQKENIIDESGMPKERFSAEFPKEGPSILRIQQVVRGDSAAYFCASSPGQVLSEAFFGQGTRLTVV.

This clonotype was observed a few times. V usage is TRBV27 and J usage is TRBJ2-1; 13 nucleotides align to TRBD2. The CDR3 covers 15 residues. The junction had 7 bases not matched to a gene; V was cut back by 5 bases and J by 9 bases. Germline loops: CDR1 MNHEY, CDR2 SMNVEV (reference sequence). The CDR3 region is CASSPGLAGATEQFF. Written as DNA, the CDR3 is TGTGCCAGCAGTCCAGGACTAGCGGGAGCCACTGAGCAGTTCTTC.

Many counts were recorded for this clonotype. The chain has TRBV7-9 and TRBJ1-1, with D perhaps matching TRBD1 (6 bases). The V gene's germline CDR1 is SEHNR and CDR2 FQNEAQ (reference sequence). CDR3 length equals 13 residues. Trimming removed 4 bases at V and 8 bases at J, with 14 bases between. This CDR3 is CASSSGQWEEAFF. CDR3 DNA sequence: TGTGCCAGCAGCTCTGGACAGTGGGAAGAAGCTTTCTTT. Drawing the rest from reference TRBV7-9 and TRBJ1-1, the complete variable domain is DTGVSQNPRHKITKRGQNVTFRCDPISEHNRLYWYRQTLGQGPEFLTYFQNEAQLEKSRLLSDRFSAERPKGSFSTLEIQRTEQGDSAMYLCASSSGQWEEAFFGQGTRLTVV.

At least ten counts were recorded for this clonotype. This rearrangement joins TRBV14 to TRBJ2-4, with TRBD2 identical over 9 bases. The CDR3 covers 14 residues. The V gene end was trimmed by 2 bases and the J gene end by 8 bases; junction bases not matched to a gene: 4. The germline V gene has CDR1 SGHDN and CDR2 FVKESK. CDR3 residues: CASSQRTSEHIQYF. The CDR3 DNA follows: TGTGCCAGCAGCCAACGGACTAGCGAGCACATTCAGTACTTC.

The sample holds many counts of this clonotype. V is TRBV10-1 and J is TRBJ1-1; D gene uncertain. Trimming pared 3 bases from V and 5 bases from J, leaving 7 bases between. This CDR3 is built from 12 residues. CDR1 and CDR2 from the germline V gene are WNHNN and SYGVQD (reference sequence). This CDR3 is CASSDPQTEAFF. The CDR3 DNA reads TGCGCCAGCAGTGATCCCCAGACTGAAGCTTTCTTT.

This sequence joins TRBV7-2 and TRBJ2-1; weak D call: TRBD2 (6 bases). Trimming shortened V by 4 bases and J by 2 bases, and 12 bases separated the two germline ends. CDR3 size: 15 residues. Germline CDR1 and CDR2: SGHTA and FQGNSA. The CDR3 sequence is CASSSDYRAYNEQFF. In DNA form, the CDR3 reads TGTGCCAGCAGCTCGGACTACCGAGCCTACAATGAGCAGTTCTTC.

At least ten counts were recorded for this clonotype. The J gene is TRBJ2-3, the V gene TRBV19; 10 bases map to TRBD2. This CDR3 has 14 amino acids. Germline V gene data show CDR1 as LNHDA and CDR2 as SQIVND (reference sequence). V was clipped by 9 bases and J by 5 bases; unmatched bases: 8. The CDR3 DNA reads as TGTGCCAGCACCAGCGGGAGGGCCGGAGATACGCAGTATTTT. Encoded protein: CASTSGRAGDTQYF.

This clonotype was detected many times. The V and J genes are TRBV28 and TRBJ2-5; 9 bases agree with TRBD2. The germline V gene has CDR1 MDHEN and CDR2 SYDVKM. The CDR3 has 19 residues. V trimming: 4 bases; J trimming: 5 bases; junction bases outside the gene matches: 20. The CDR3 loop reads CASSSPNRYGSGRRETQYF. As DNA, the CDR3 is TGTGCCAGCAGTTCTCCTAACCGCTACGGTAGCGGGAGAAGGGAGACCCAGTACTTC.

V usage is TRBV6-7 and J usage is TRBJ2-7; TRBD2 is a possible D gene (5 bases). TRBV6-7 is an ORF for which the function is uncertain. The CDR3 covers 12 residues. Trimming left V 8 bases short and J 2 bases short, with 10 bases between. CDR3 bases: TGTGCCAGCGGGAGCCAACCCTACGAGCAGTACTTC. Residues: CASGSQPYEQYF.

This clonotype was counted once. The junction differs from germline at one of its ends, possibly a read error. This chain joins TRBV28 and TRBJ2-7, with 15 bases matching TRBD2. This CDR3 spans 18 amino acids. Germline V gives CDR1 MDHEN, CDR2 SYDVKM. The DNA for the CDR3 is TGTGTCAGCAGTCCGGGGACAGGGACTAGCGGGAGGCGCTACGAGCAGTACTTC. This gives the protein CVSSPGTGTSGRRYEQYF.

This clonotype was detected ten times or more. This chain joins TRBV20-1 and TRBJ2-5; D not resolved. Per germline, CDR1 DFQATT and CDR2 SNEGSKA (reference sequence). This CDR3 comprises 11 residues. The V end lost 7 bases, the J end lost 1 base, and 7 bases lay between the germline ends. In nucleotides, the CDR3 is TGCAGTGAGAGGAGCCAAGAGACCCAGTACTTC. Its protein is CSERSQETQYF.

This clonotype was seen ten or more times. The chain has TRBV7-6 and TRBJ2-5; TRBD2 matches at 14 bases. Germline trimming cut 4 bases from V and 4 bases from J; bases unmatched to any gene: 5. CDR3 length: 16 amino acids. The V gene's germline CDR1 is SGHVS and CDR2 FNYEAQ. Written as DNA, the CDR3 is TGTGCCAGCAGCTCGACTAGCGGGAGGGCCCCAGAGACCCAGTACTTC. It codes for CASSSTSGRAPETQYF.

This clonotype counts as medium-sized (0.01 to 0.1%). V is TRBV20-1 and J is TRBJ2-7, with TRBD2 as a possible D gene (6 bases). The V gene lost 7 bases and the J gene lost 3 bases, with 13 bases spanning the gap. Germline CDR1 and CDR2: DFQATT and SNEGSKA (reference sequence). The CDR3 contains 12 residues. CDR3 loop: CSDQGLGYEQYF. In nucleotides, the CDR3 is TGCAGTGATCAGGGACTCGGCTACGAGCAGTACTTC.

This clonotype was counted many times. The rearrangement links TRBV18 to TRBJ1-6; unclear D gene. V was trimmed by 1 base and J by 2 bases, leaving 12 bases between them. This CDR3 is built from 17 residues. From germline, CDR1 is KGHSH and CDR2 LQKENI. The CDR3 here is CASSPLSTGTYNSPLHF. CDR3 in DNA: TGTGCCAGCTCACCACTTTCGACGGGAACCTATAATTCACCCCTCCACTTT.

The chain has TRBV12-3 or TRBV12-4 and TRBJ2-2, with D unresolved. The CDR3 is 10 amino acids. V was trimmed by 9 bases and J by 5 bases, leaving 4 bases between them. CDR3 nucleotides: TGTGCCAGTGGGACCGGGGAGCTGTTTTTT. It specifies CASGTGELFF.

The rearrangement uses TRBV9 and TRBJ1-1; possible D gene TRBD1, 6 bases. CDR3 size: 13 residues. Germline loops: CDR1 SGDLS, CDR2 YYNGEE. V dropped 7 bases and J dropped 5 bases, with 15 bases sitting between them. The CDR3 coding sequence is TGTGCCAGCCGCAGGGGCCCCAATACTGAAGCTTTCTTT. Amino acids: CASRRGPNTEAFF.

The sample holds many counts of this clonotype. The chain couples TRBV20-1 to TRBJ2-7; D may match TRBD1 or TRBD2 (5 bases each). CDR3 size: 16 residues. Germline assignment: CDR1 DFQATT and CDR2 SNEGSKA (reference sequence). Trimming shortened V by 0 bases and J by 0 bases, and 15 bases separated the two germline ends. Here the CDR3 DNA reads TGCAGTGCTAGAGATTCTATCGGGGCCCCCTCCTACGAGCAGTACTTC. Its translation: CSARDSIGAPSYEQYF.